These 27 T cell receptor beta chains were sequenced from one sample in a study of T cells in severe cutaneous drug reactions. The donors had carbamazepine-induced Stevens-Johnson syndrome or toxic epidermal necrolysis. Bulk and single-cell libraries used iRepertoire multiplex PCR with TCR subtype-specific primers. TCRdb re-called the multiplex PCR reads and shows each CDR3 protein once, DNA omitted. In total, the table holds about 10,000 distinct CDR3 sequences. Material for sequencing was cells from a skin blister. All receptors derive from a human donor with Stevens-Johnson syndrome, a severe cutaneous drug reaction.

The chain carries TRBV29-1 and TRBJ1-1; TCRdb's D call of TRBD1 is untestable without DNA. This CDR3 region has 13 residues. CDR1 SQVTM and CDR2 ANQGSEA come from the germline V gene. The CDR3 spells CSVTRDRGTEAFF.

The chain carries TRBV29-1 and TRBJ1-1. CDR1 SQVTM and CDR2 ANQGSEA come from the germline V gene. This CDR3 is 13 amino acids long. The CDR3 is CSVSASMNTEAFF.

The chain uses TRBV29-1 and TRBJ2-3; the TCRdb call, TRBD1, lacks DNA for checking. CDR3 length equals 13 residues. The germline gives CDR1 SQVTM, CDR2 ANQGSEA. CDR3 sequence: CSVEYRITDTQYF.

The chain's CDR3 is CSVGLAGYNEQFF. The chain joins TRBV29-1 to TRBJ2-1; as DNA is missing, the TRBD2 call by TCRdb cannot be tested. Germline V gene sequence: CDR1 SQVTM, CDR2 ANQGSEA. The CDR3 extends over 13 amino acids.

The CDR3 here is CSVVLTSGSDNEQFF. The rearrangement joins TRBV29-1 to TRBJ2-1; TCRdb picks TRBD2, but there is no DNA to check that call. The CDR3 totals 15 residues. Germline V gene lookup returns CDR1 SQVTM and CDR2 ANQGSEA.

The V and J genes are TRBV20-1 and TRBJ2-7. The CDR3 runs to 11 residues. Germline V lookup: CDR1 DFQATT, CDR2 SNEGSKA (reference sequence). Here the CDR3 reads CSARLAYEQYF.

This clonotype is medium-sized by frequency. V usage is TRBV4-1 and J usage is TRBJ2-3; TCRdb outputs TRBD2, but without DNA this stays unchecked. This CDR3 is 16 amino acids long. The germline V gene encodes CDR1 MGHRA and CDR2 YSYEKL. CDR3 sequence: CASSQGLAISTDTQYF.

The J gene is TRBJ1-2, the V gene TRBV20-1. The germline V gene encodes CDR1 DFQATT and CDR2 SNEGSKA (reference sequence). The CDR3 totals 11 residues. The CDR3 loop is CSALHLDGYTF.

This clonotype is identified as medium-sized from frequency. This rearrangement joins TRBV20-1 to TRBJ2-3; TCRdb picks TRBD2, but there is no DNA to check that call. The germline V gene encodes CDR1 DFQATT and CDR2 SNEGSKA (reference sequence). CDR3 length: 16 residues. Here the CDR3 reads CSARDPLAGGRDTQYF.

The CDR3 protein is CSVAQDRDTEAFF. The chain combines TRBV29-1 with TRBJ1-1; TCRdb calls TRBD1, which cannot be checked without DNA. The CDR3 runs 13 residues. Germline values: CDR1 SQVTM, CDR2 ANQGSEA.

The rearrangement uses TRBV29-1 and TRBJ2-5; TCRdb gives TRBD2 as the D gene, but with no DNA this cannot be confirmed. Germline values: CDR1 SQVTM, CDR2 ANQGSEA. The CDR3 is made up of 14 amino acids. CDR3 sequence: CSVEALAGVETQYF.

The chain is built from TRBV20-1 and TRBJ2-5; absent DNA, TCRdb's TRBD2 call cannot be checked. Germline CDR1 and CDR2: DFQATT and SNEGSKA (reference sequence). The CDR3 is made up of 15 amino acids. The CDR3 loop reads CSARGGSGSMETQYF.

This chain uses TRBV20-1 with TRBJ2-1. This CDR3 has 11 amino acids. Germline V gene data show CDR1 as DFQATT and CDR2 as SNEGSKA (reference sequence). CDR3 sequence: CSAREYNEQFF.

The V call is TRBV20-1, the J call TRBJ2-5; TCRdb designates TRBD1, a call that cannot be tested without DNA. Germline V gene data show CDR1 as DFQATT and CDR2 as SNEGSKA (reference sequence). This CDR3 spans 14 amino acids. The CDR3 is CSAKGGRNQETQYF.

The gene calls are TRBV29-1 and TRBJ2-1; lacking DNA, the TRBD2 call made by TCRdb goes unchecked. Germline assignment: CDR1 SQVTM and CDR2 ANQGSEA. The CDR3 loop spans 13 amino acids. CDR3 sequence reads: CSVEDGNNNEQFF.

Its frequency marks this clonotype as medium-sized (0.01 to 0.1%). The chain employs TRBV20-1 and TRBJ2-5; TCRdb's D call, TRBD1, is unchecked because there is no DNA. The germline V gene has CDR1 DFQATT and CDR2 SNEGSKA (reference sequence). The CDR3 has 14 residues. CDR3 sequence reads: CSARDRDPQETQYF.

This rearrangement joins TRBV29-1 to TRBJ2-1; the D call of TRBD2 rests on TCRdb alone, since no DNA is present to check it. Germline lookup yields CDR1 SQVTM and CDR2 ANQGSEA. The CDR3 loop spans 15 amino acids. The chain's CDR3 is CSVSGGRGSYNEQFF.

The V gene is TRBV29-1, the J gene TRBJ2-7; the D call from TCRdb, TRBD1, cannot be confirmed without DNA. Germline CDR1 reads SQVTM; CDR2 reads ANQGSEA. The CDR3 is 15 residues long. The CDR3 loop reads CSVTPSGTGGYEQYF.

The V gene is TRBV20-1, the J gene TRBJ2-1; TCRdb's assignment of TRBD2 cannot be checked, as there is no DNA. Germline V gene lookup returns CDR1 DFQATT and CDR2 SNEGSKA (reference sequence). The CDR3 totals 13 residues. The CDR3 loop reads CSASPGGGNEQFF.

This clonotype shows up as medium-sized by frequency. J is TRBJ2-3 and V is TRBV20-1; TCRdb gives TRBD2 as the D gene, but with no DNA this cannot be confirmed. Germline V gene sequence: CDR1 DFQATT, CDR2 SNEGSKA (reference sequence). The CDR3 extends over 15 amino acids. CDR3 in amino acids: CSARESSGRAMPQYF.

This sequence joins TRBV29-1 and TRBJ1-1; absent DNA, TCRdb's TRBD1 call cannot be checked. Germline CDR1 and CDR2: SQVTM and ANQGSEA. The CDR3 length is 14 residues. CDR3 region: CSVVQGGMNTEAFF.

The CDR3 region is CSARPHSQSSYEQYF. The chain combines TRBV20-1 with TRBJ2-7. The CDR3 is 15 amino acids. CDR1 DFQATT and CDR2 SNEGSKA come from the germline V gene (reference sequence).

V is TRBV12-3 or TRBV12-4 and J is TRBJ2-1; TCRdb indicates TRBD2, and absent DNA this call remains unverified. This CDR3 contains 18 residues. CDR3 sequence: CASTTGTSVISSYNEQFF.

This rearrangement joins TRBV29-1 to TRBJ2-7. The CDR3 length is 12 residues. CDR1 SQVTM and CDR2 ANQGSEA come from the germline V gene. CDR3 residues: CSVKQDSYEQYF.

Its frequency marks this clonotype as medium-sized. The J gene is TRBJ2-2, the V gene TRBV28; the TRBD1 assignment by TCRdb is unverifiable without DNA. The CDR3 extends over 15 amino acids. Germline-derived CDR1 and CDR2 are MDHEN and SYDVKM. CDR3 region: CASSLGGMNTGELFF. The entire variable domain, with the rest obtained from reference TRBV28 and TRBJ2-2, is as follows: DVKVTQSSRYLVKRTGEKVFLECVQDMDHENMFWYRQDPGLGLRLIYFSYDVKMKEKGDIPEGYSVSREKKERFSLILESASTNQTSMYLCASSLGGMNTGELFFGEGSRLTVL.

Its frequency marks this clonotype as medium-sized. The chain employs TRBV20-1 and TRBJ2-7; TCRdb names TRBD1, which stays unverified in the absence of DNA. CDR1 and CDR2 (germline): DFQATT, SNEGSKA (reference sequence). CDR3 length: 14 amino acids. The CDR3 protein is CSARTLTGIYEQYF.

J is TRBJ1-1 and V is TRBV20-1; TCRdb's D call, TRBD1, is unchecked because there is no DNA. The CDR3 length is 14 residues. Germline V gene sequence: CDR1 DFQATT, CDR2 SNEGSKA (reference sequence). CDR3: CSAWGGAWNTEAFF.